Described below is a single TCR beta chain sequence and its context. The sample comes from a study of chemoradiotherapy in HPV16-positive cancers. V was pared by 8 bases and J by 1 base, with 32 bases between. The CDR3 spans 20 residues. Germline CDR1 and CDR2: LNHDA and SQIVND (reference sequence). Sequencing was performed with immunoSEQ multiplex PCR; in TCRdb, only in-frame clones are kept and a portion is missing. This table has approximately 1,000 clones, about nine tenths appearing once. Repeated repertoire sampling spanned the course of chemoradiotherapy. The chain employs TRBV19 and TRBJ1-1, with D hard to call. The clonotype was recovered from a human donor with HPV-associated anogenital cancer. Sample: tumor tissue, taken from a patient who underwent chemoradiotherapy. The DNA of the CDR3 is TGTGCCAGTTCGCGGATATTAGGGAATGGCGGTGAGAGGGAGAACACTGAAGCTTTCTTT. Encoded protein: CASSRILGNGGERENTEAFF.